This T cell receptor (beta chain) was obtained from a study of Ad26.COV2.S vaccination and SARS-CoV-2 variants. Study-level background: The authors gave Ad26.COV2.S intramuscularly, either once or twice 56 days apart.

V lost 1 base and J 2 bases, leaving 9 bases between the germline ends. From germline, CDR1 is SGHTA and CDR2 FQGNSA. The CDR3 has 14 amino acids. Measured with immunoSEQ multiplex PCR; TCRdb has only the in-frame clones, and not every one. The sample holds 300,000 to 400,000 clones, around 87% seen once. Documented treatment: about 20 received Ad26.COV2.S at low or high dose, single or two shots; roughly five received placebo; per-sample allocation not given. Vaccine and placebo recipients were sampled on day 63 after the first injection. This sequence was found in a person between 18 and 65 years old who received the Ad26.COV2.S COVID-19 vaccine or a placebo. The chain is built from TRBV7-2 and TRBJ2-7, with a weak D call TRBD1 (5 bases). Specimen: peripheral blood, collected in a trial of Ad26.COV2.S vaccine versus placebo. For the CDR3, the DNA is TGTGCCAGCAGCTTAGTAGGGGCCGCCTACGAGCAGTACTTC. Its translation is CASSLVGAAYEQYF.